The rows below give T cell receptor beta chains drawn from one sample of a study of cytomegalovirus exposure and HLA in healthy donors. Some clones are missing from TCRdb's copy, which holds only in-frame ones; the method was immunoSEQ multiplex PCR. The repertoire includes some 50,000 clones, about 70% of them detected once, and roughly 22% sits in the top ten. Input material: PBMCs. Receptors were obtained from a woman between 45 and 65 years old in good health and CMV-seropositive. CDR3s include the opening cysteine and the closing phenylalanine or tryptophan. A D gene is named only where the DNA matches it firmly. Size is omitted from some rows. Given values are once, few, many or a class for expanded clones.

clone_size	j_call	v_call	d_call	cdr3_aa	cdr3_nt
-	TRBJ1-2	TRBV20-1	-	CSALAQVGYTF	TGCAGTGCACTAGCCCAGGTGGGCTACACCTTC
-	TRBJ1-1	TRBV7-9	-	CASSPPPGAATEAFF	TGTGCCAGCAGCCCCCCTCCAGGGGCGGCCACTGAAGCTTTCTTT
-	TRBJ2-1	TRBV6-5	-	CASSSQGVSYNEQFF	TGTGCCAGCAGTTCACAGGGAGTTTCCTACAATGAGCAGTTCTTC
-	TRBJ2-7	TRBV7-9	-	CASSFSKPSYEQYF	TGTGCCAGCAGCTTCTCTAAACCTTCCTACGAGCAGTACTTC
-	TRBJ2-5	TRBV11-1	TRBD1	CASSLGQGQETQYF	TGTGCCAGCAGCTTAGGACAGGGCCAAGAGACCCAGTACTTC
-	TRBJ1-4	TRBV7-2	-	CASRRGLGEKLFF	TGTGCCAGCAGAAGGGGGTTGGGAGAAAAACTGTTTTTT
-	TRBJ2-1	TRBV7-2	TRBD2	CASSSPTGTSGYNEQFF	TGTGCCAGCAGCTCCCCGACCGGGACTAGCGGCTACAATGAGCAGTTCTTC
few	TRBJ1-2	TRBV29-1	-	CSVGASNYGYTF	TGCAGCGTTGGGGCCTCGAACTATGGCTACACCTTC
-	TRBJ2-2	TRBV4-3	TRBD2	CASSRGTSGSRELFF	TGCGCCAGCAGCCGGGGGACTAGCGGGAGTAGGGAGCTGTTTTTT
few	TRBJ2-7	TRBV18	TRBD1	CASSPRTGNEQYF	TGTGCCAGCTCACCCAGGACAGGGAACGAGCAGTACTTC
-	TRBJ2-3	TRBV7-9	TRBD2	CASSGSGGNTDTQYF	TGTGCCAGCAGCGGAAGCGGGGGGAACACAGATACGCAGTATTTT
-	TRBJ1-6	TRBV19	TRBD1	CASSLGTDNSPLHF	TGTGCCAGTAGTTTGGGGACAGATAATTCACCCCTCCACTTT
-	TRBJ2-5	TRBV5-1	-	CASSLEGAGGETQYF	TGCGCCAGCAGCTTGGAGGGTGCCGGCGGGGAGACCCAGTACTTC
-	TRBJ2-7	TRBV5-1	TRBD2	CASSLASGEYEQYF	TGCGCCAGCAGCTTGGCTAGCGGGGAGTACGAGCAGTACTTC
-	TRBJ2-3	TRBV7-3	-	CASSFSSATDTQYF	TGTGCCAGCAGCTTTTCGAGCGCCACAGATACGCAGTATTTT
-	TRBJ2-5	TRBV5-1	-	CASSDFTETQYF	TGCGCCAGCAGCGACTTTACTGAGACCCAGTACTTC
-	TRBJ1-2	TRBV27	TRBD1	CASSSSGTGGAYGYTF	TGTGCCAGCAGTTCCTCCGGGACAGGGGGCGCCTATGGCTACACCTTC
-	TRBJ1-4	TRBV4-3	TRBD1	CASSPEQGRREKLFF	TGCGCCAGCAGCCCGGAACAGGGGAGGAGAGAAAAACTGTTTTTT
-	TRBJ2-1	TRBV27	TRBD2	CASSLPAREGSYNEQFF	TGTGCCAGCAGCCTTCCCGCGCGGGAGGGATCCTACAATGAGCAGTTCTTC
-	TRBJ2-5	TRBV7-2	TRBD2	CASSLIAGVEETQYF	TGTGCCAGCAGCCTAATAGCGGGAGTGGAGGAGACCCAGTACTTC
-	TRBJ2-7	TRBV6-1	TRBD2	CASSVTSGIYEQYF	TGTGCCAGCAGTGTGACTAGCGGGATCTACGAGCAGTACTTC
few	TRBJ1-5	TRBV5-6	-	CASSLGKGDSNQPQHF	TGTGCCAGCAGCTTGGGCAAAGGGGATAGCAATCAGCCCCAGCATTTT
-	TRBJ2-7	TRBV10-1	-	CASRPPGREQYF	TGCGCCAGCAGACCCCCCGGTCGCGAGCAGTACTTC
-	TRBJ2-1	TRBV27	-	CASSPKGPELHNEQFF	TGTGCCAGCAGTCCCAAGGGGCCTGAGCTTCACAATGAGCAGTTCTTC
-	TRBJ1-2	TRBV9	-	CASSATGSPAYGYTF	TGTGCCAGCAGCGCAACAGGGAGTCCAGCCTATGGCTACACCTTC
few	TRBJ1-1	TRBV19	-	CASRHRNTEAFF	TGTGCCAGTAGGCACAGGAACACTGAAGCTTTCTTT
-	TRBJ1-2	TRBV5-1	-	CASSAGGFYGYTF	TGCGCCAGCAGTGCCGGGGGTTTCTACGGCTACACCTTC
-	TRBJ1-2	TRBV4-2	-	CASSQDTIADYGYTF	TGTGCCAGCAGCCAAGACACTATCGCGGACTATGGCTACACCTTC
-	TRBJ2-3	TRBV5-4	-	CASSSYADTQYF	TGTGCCAGCAGTTCCTATGCGGATACGCAGTATTTT
-	TRBJ2-5	TRBV29-1	-	CSVDRRDQETQYF	TGCAGCGTTGACCGGCGGGACCAAGAGACCCAGTACTTC